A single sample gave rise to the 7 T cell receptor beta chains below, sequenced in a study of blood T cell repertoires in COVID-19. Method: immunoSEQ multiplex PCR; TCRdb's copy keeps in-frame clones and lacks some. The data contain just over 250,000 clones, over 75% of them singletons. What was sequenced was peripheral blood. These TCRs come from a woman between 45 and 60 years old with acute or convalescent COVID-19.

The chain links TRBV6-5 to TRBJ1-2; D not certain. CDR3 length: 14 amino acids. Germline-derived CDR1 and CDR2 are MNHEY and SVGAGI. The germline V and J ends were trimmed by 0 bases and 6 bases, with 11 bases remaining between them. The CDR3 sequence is CASSYSQRAHGYTF. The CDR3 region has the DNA TGTGCCAGCAGTTACTCCCAGAGAGCGCATGGCTACACCTTC.

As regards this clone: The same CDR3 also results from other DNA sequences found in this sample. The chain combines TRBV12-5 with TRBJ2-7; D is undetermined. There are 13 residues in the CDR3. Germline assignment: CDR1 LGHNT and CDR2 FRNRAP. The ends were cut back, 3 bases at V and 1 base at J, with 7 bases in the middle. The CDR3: CASGLYGSYEQYF. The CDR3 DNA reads TGTGCTAGTGGTTTATACGGGTCCTACGAGCAGTACTTC.

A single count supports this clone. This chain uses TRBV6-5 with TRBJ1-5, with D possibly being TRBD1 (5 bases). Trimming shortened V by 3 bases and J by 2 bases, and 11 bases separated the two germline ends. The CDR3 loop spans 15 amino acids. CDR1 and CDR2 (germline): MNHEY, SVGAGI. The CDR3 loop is CASSYGGGGNQPQHF. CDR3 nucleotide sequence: TGTGCCAGCAGTTATGGGGGGGGTGGCAATCAGCCCCAGCATTTT.

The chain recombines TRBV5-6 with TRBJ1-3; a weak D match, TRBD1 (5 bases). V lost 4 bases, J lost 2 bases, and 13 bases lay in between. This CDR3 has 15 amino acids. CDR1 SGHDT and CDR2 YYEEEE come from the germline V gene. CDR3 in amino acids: CASSRGQLTGNTIYF. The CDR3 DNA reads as TGTGCCAGCAGCCGCGGACAACTAACTGGAAACACCATATATTTT.

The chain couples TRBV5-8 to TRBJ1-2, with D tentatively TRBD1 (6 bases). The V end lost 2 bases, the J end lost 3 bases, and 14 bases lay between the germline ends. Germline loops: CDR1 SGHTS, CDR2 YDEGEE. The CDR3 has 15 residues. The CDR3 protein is CASSLALGQHYGYTF. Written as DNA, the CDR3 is TGTGCCAGCAGCTTAGCTTTAGGACAGCACTATGGCTACACCTTC.

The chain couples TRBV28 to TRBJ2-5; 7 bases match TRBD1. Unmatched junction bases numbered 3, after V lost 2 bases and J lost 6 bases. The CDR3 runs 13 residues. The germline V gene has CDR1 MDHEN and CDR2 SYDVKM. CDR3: CASSLRDSQTQYF. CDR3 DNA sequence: TGTGCCAGCAGTTTACGGGACAGTCAGACCCAGTACTTC.

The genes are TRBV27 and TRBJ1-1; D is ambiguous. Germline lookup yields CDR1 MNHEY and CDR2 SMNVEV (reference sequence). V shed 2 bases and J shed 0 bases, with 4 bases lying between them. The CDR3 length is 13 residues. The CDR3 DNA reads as TGTGCCAGCAGTTTAGGGCTGAACACTGAAGCTTTCTTT. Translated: CASSLGLNTEAFF.